The TCR beta chain described here comes from a study of response to subunit inactivated influenza vaccine. This clonotype came up a few times. Its specificity is not known. Study-level findings and limits: Authors suggested each seasonal flu vaccination may recruit only limited numbers of new T cells.

TCRdb re-derived calls from the RT-PCR reads in MiXCR, one entry per CDR3 protein. The sample lists 400,000 to 650,000 distinct CDR3 sequences, approximately 6.9% occurring once. The clonotype originates from a man aged 45-69 years who received an inactivated influenza vaccine. This material consisted of PBMCs from blood, taken roughly 24 months after vaccination.

The CDR3 DNA sequence: TGTGCCAGCAGTACCACTAGCGGGAGTTTAGAGACCCAGTACTTC. Translated, it gives CASSTTSGSLETQYF. The rearrangement joins TRBV28 to TRBJ2-5; 11 nucleotides match TRBD2. Germline V gene data show CDR1 as MDHEN and CDR2 as SYDVKM. The V segment lost 5 bases and the J segment 4 bases; nucleotides outside the gene matches: 6. The CDR3 runs to 15 residues. The variable domain in full, with the rest retrieved from reference TRBV28 and TRBJ2-5, is DVKVTQSSRYLVKRTGEKVFLECVQDMDHENMFWYRQDPGLGLRLIYFSYDVKMKEKGDIPEGYSVSREKKERFSLILESASTNQTSMYLCASSTTSGSLETQYFGPGTRLLVL.